This entry is about one TCR beta chain. These data are taken from a study of blood T cell repertoires in COVID-19. Turning to the study itself: Sources were T cells, B-cell-depleted T cells, or PBMCs; the material itself was cDNA or gDNA.

The V gene's germline CDR1 is SGHTS and CDR2 YDEGEE. The CDR3 runs 15 residues. The ends lost 1 base at V and 5 bases at J; junction bases unmatched: 6. Study processing details: Reference gene primer amplification gave estimated nucleated cell counts. Assay: immunoSEQ multiplex PCR; the TCRdb copy retains only in-frame clones and omits some. V and J calls and clone size are copied from that table; D and trimming were computed from the DNA. This sample yields tens of thousands of clones, of which about 89% are seen a single time; 17% belongs to the top ten. The sequenced sample was peripheral blood. The sequence derives from a human donor in a cohort sampled during active COVID-19. The chain links TRBV5-8 to TRBJ2-7; 10 bases agree with TRBD1. CDR3: CASSLRQGASDEQYF. The CDR3 nucleotides read TGTGCCAGCAGCTTGCGACAGGGGGCTAGCGACGAGCAGTACTTC.